One sample yielded the 31 T cell receptor beta chains listed below, sequenced in a study of neurological immune-mediated disorders. TCRdb processed the 5' RACE reads anew with MiXCR; each CDR3 protein has one entry. Here the sample spans more than 45,000 distinct CDR3 sequences, about 10% being singletons. Sequencing was done on a sample of PBMCs. The receptors shown here come from a man in his sixties in good health.

This clonotype was counted many times. The J gene is TRBJ2-7, the V gene TRBV6-5, with D possibly TRBD2 on 6 matching bases. From germline, CDR1 is MNHEY and CDR2 SVGAGI. Trimming pared 5 bases from V and 2 bases from J, leaving 16 bases between. The CDR3 is 15 residues long. DNA for the CDR3: TGTGCCAGCAGTGGGTCAACTAGCTTCCCCTACGAGCAGTACTTC. Its translation is CASSGSTSFPYEQYF.

This clonotype was observed at least ten times. This chain connects TRBV12-3 or TRBV12-4 to TRBJ1-5, with 7 bases lining up with TRBD1. The CDR3 is made up of 14 amino acids. Germline trimming cut 2 bases from V and 4 bases from J; bases unmatched to any gene: 2. CDR3 region: CASSLLGQNQPQHF. As DNA, the CDR3 is TGTGCCAGCAGTTTATTGGGACAGAATCAGCCCCAGCATTTT.

This chain links TRBV24-1 with TRBJ2-5; 9 bases align to TRBD2. The V segment lost 3 bases and the J segment 5 bases; nucleotides outside the gene matches: 3. From germline, CDR1 is KGHDR and CDR2 SFDVKD. The length of the CDR3 is 14 residues. The CDR3 here is CATSDRTSAETQYF. The CDR3 bases are TGTGCCACCAGTGATAGGACTAGCGCGGAGACCCAGTACTTC.

This clonotype was observed at least ten times. The chain employs TRBV7-9 and TRBJ1-6; 8 bases align to TRBD1. V dropped 4 bases and J dropped 7; count of bases not matched to a gene: 6. The CDR3 covers 15 residues. Germline-derived CDR1 and CDR2 are SEHNR and FQNEAQ (reference sequence). Written as DNA, the CDR3 is TGTGCCAGCAGCTCGTGGACAGGGACGAATTCACCCCTCCACTTT. This encodes CASSSWTGTNSPLHF.

This clonotype was seen repeatedly, ten times or more. V and J are TRBV11-1 and TRBJ2-6; 11 nucleotides agree with TRBD2. V lost 1 base, J lost 0 bases, and 8 bases stayed unmatched. The CDR3 is made up of 20 amino acids. Germline V CDR1 and CDR2: SGHAT, FQDESV (reference sequence). CDR3 region: CASSLGLAGGFGSGANVLTF. In DNA form, the CDR3 reads TGTGCCAGCAGCTTAGGTCTAGCGGGGGGATTTGGCTCTGGGGCCAACGTCCTGACTTTC. Looking up the rest from reference TRBV11-1 and TRBJ2-6 gives the full variable domain: EAEVAQSPRYKITEKSQAVAFWCDPISGHATLYWYRQILGQGPELLVQFQDESVVDDSQLPKDRFSAERLKGVDSTLKIQPAELGDSAMYLCASSLGLAGGFGSGANVLTFGAGSRLTVL.

The chain carries TRBV9 and TRBJ2-5, with D possibly being TRBD1 or TRBD2 (6 bases each). Germline-derived CDR1 and CDR2 are SGDLS and YYNGEE. The CDR3 runs 15 residues. V gave up 0 bases and J gave up 1 base, with 10 bases separating them. In DNA, the CDR3 is TGTGCCAGCAGCGTAGCTTGGGGGGCCCAAGAGACCCAGTACTTC. This encodes CASSVAWGAQETQYF.

This clonotype was observed many times. V usage is TRBV6-6 and J usage is TRBJ1-4, with TRBD1 identical over 12 bases. CDR1 and CDR2 from the germline V gene are MNHNY and SVGAGI (reference sequence). The CDR3 is made up of 17 amino acids. V was clipped by 0 bases and J by 3 bases; unmatched bases: 2. The CDR3 is CASSYSGQGAANEKLFF. In DNA, the CDR3 is TGTGCCAGCAGTTACTCGGGACAGGGGGCGGCTAATGAAAAACTGTTTTTT.

This chain links TRBV12-3 or TRBV12-4 with TRBJ2-2; D unclear. V lost 5 bases to trimming and J lost 1 base, with 17 bases between them. The CDR3 runs to 17 residues. As DNA, the CDR3 is TGTGCCAGCAGTCCCGCCCTCGCCGACGAGAACACCGGGGAGCTGTTTTTT. Protein sequence: CASSPALADENTGELFF.

The chain joins TRBV28 to TRBJ1-5, with D unresolved. The CDR3 length is 16 residues. The V gene lost 1 base and the J gene lost 0 bases, with 10 bases spanning the gap. Germline CDR1 and CDR2: MDHEN and SYDVKM. The CDR3 loop is CASSLLARLSNQPQHF. CDR3 in DNA: TGTGCCAGCAGTTTATTGGCGAGACTTAGCAATCAGCCCCAGCATTTT.

This clonotype was detected many times. The J gene is TRBJ1-4, the V gene TRBV5-1; D is perhaps TRBD1 (5 bases). Germline assignment: CDR1 SGHRS and CDR2 YFSETQ. The CDR3 covers 18 residues. Trimming removed 3 bases from V and 0 bases from J, with 18 bases in between. The CDR3 nucleotides read TGCGCCAGCAGCTCCCGGACGGGACGGGGTGCAACTAATGAAAAACTGTTTTTT. Protein: CASSSRTGRGATNEKLFF.

In its sample, this clonotype was seen many times. This chain connects TRBV4-3 to TRBJ2-5; no definite D call. This CDR3 spans 15 amino acids. V lost 1 base, J lost 3 bases, and 12 bases lay in between. Germline assignment: CDR1 LGHNA and CDR2 YSLEER. CDR3 residues: CASSQGLGQEETQYF. In nucleotides, the CDR3 is TGCGCCAGCAGCCAAGGGTTAGGGCAGGAAGAGACCCAGTACTTC.

This clonotype was counted at least ten times. V is TRBV3-1 and J is TRBJ1-3; 7 bases align to TRBD1. This CDR3 region has 16 residues. The germline CDR1 and CDR2 sequences are LGHDT and YNNKEL (reference sequence). Trimming took 4 bases from V and 10 from J; bases not matched to a gene: 16. As DNA, the CDR3 is TGTGCCAGCAGCCCCCGACGCCGGGACAGTAAACAGACCATATATTTT. Protein product: CASSPRRRDSKQTIYF.

In its sample, this clonotype was seen many times. V and J are TRBV4-3 and TRBJ2-6; 8 bases align to TRBD1. Germline CDR1 is LGHNA and CDR2 is YSLEER. The length of the CDR3 is 20 residues. The trim removed 0 bases at V and 3 bases at J, leaving 13 bases unmatched. This CDR3 reads CASSQEAGGDPRIGANVLTF. The DNA of the CDR3 is TGCGCCAGCAGCCAAGAGGCAGGGGGCGATCCAAGGATTGGGGCCAACGTCCTGACTTTC.

The rearrangement joins TRBV6-2 or TRBV6-3 to TRBJ1-1; D gene unclear. The CDR3 covers 14 residues. Trimming left V 4 bases short and J 7 bases short, with 16 bases between. Per the germline V gene, CDR1 is MNHEY and CDR2 is SVGEGT. DNA of the CDR3: TGTGCCAGCAGTTCCATCTATGGAGGAGATGAAGCTTTCTTT. Amino acid sequence: CASSSIYGGDEAFF.

Ten or more counts support this clonotype. The chain is built from TRBV11-2 and TRBJ1-1; possibly TRBD1 for D (5 bases). The CDR3 has 13 amino acids. Germline values: CDR1 SGHAT, CDR2 FQNNGV. V was pared by 0 bases and J by 6 bases, with 8 bases between. The CDR3 DNA reads TGTGCCAGCAGCTTAGATGGCAGGGCTGAAGCTTTCTTT. This translates into CASSLDGRAEAFF.

This clonotype was recorded once. The chain couples TRBV7-2 to TRBJ2-6; D unclear. V was pared by 5 bases and J by 0 bases, with 8 bases between. The length of the CDR3 is 15 residues. The germline V gene has CDR1 SGHTA and CDR2 FQGNSA. The CDR3 nucleotides are TGTGCCAGCAGCCGCCTTTCCTCTGGGGCCAACGTCCTGACTTTC. The encoded protein is CASSRLSSGANVLTF.

This clonotype was picked up many times. The V and J genes are TRBV12-3 or TRBV12-4 and TRBJ2-1; tentative D call: TRBD2 (5 bases). This CDR3 has 15 amino acids. Trimming left V 0 bases short and J 0 bases short, with 6 bases between. The CDR3 DNA follows: TGTGCCAGCAGTTTAGCGGGAGTCTCCTACAATGAGCAGTTCTTC. Encoded protein: CASSLAGVSYNEQFF.

This clonotype occurred many times. The chain carries TRBV6-2 or TRBV6-3 and TRBJ1-6; D may be TRBD1 (5 bases). V was clipped by 5 bases and J by 1 base, with 15 bases between them. The CDR3 has 17 residues. The germline V gene has CDR1 MNHEY and CDR2 SVGEGT. The CDR3 coding sequence is TGTGCCAGCAGTCCCCTTGGCGGGGCGTCCTATAATTCACCCCTCCACTTT. It translates to CASSPLGGASYNSPLHF.

This clonotype was observed many times. The gene calls are TRBV7-9 and TRBJ1-1; D perhaps matches TRBD1 (5 bases). The germline V gene encodes CDR1 SEHNR and CDR2 FQNEAQ (reference sequence). The length of the CDR3 is 15 residues. Trimming removed 0 bases at V and 5 bases at J, with 13 bases between. The CDR3 loop is CASSLALGQGTEAFF. In nucleotides, the CDR3 is TGTGCCAGCAGCTTAGCGCTAGGTCAGGGAACTGAAGCTTTCTTT.

There are many counts of this clonotype. V is TRBV7-2 and J is TRBJ2-5; possible D gene TRBD1, 6 bases. The CDR3 spans 15 residues. Trimming removed 6 bases from V and 2 bases from J, with 16 bases in between. The germline CDR1 and CDR2 sequences are SGHTA and FQGNSA. The CDR3 sequence is CASRVGQGHQETQYF. For the CDR3, the DNA is TGTGCCAGCAGAGTAGGCCAGGGACATCAAGAGACCCAGTACTTC.

In this sample, this clonotype turned up many times. This chain joins TRBV20-1 and TRBJ1-2; TRBD1 matches 8 bases. Unmatched junction bases numbered 2, after V lost 2 bases and J lost 3 bases. The CDR3 covers 13 residues. Germline CDR1 DFQATT, CDR2 SNEGSKA (reference sequence). The CDR3 here is CSARKGQDYGYTF. The CDR3 coding sequence is TGCAGTGCTAGAAAGGGACAGGACTATGGCTACACCTTC.

This clonotype was recorded many times. The chain links TRBV7-8 to TRBJ1-3; D is ambiguous. V dropped 2 bases and J dropped 0 bases, with 8 bases sitting between them. This CDR3 has 15 residues. CDR1 and CDR2 from the germline V gene are SGHVS and FQNEAQ. The CDR3 DNA follows: TGTGCCAGCAGCTTATCGGGCTACTCTGGAAACACCATATATTTT. As protein: CASSLSGYSGNTIYF.

J is TRBJ1-5 and V is TRBV6-1; 10 bases are shared with TRBD1. The length of the CDR3 is 15 residues. The germline CDR1 and CDR2 sequences are MNHNS and SASEGT. Germline trimming cut 7 bases from V and 3 bases from J; bases unmatched to any gene: 6. In nucleotides, the CDR3 is TGTGCCAGCAATCGGGACAGGGGACACAATCAGCCCCAGCATTTT. Its protein is CASNRDRGHNQPQHF.

This clonotype was seen at least ten times. The J gene is TRBJ2-5, the V gene TRBV3-1; 12 bases are a match to TRBD2. Germline assignment: CDR1 LGHDT and CDR2 YNNKEL (reference sequence). After removal of 3 bases from V and 2 bases from J, the junction contained 4 bases not matched to a gene. This CDR3 has 16 residues. The CDR3 nucleotides are TGTGCCAGCAGCCATGCCCTAGCGGGGGGGCAAGAGACCCAGTACTTC. This sequence encodes CASSHALAGGQETQYF.

This clonotype was seen ten or more times. The chain combines TRBV11-2 with TRBJ2-3; a weak D match, TRBD2 (5 bases). The CDR3 runs 18 residues. V lost 5 bases, J lost 0 bases, and 21 bases lay in between. CDR1 and CDR2 from the germline V gene are SGHAT and FQNNGV. This chain's CDR3 is CASSQRRRSEKSTDTQYF. In nucleotides, the CDR3 is TGTGCCAGCAGCCAAAGAAGGAGGAGCGAAAAAAGCACAGATACGCAGTATTTT. Full variable domain (remainder filled in from reference TRBV11-2 and TRBJ2-3): EAGVAQSPRYKIIEKRQSVAFWCNPISGHATLYWYQQILGQGPKLLIQFQNNGVVDDSQLPKDRFSAERLKGVDSTLKIQPAKLEDSAVYLCASSQRRRSEKSTDTQYFGPGTRLTVL.

This clonotype was seen repeatedly, ten times or more. The chain carries TRBV12-3 or TRBV12-4 and TRBJ1-2; 8 nucleotides agree with TRBD1. CDR3 length equals 14 residues. With V trimmed by 7 bases and J by 4 bases, 8 bases remained unmatched. In DNA, the CDR3 is TGTGCCAGCACTACGACAGGGGTCTTCTATGGCTACACCTTC. Its protein is CASTTTGVFYGYTF.

This clonotype was detected many times. The chain links TRBV19 to TRBJ1-5; no definite D call. The CDR3 spans 13 residues. Deletions cut 5 bases from V and 2 bases from J, with 7 bases between. Germline values: CDR1 LNHDA, CDR2 SQIVND (reference sequence). CDR3 loop: CASSPWGNQPQHF. Here the CDR3 DNA reads TGTGCCAGTAGTCCCTGGGGCAATCAGCCCCAGCATTTT.

With respect to this clonotype: This sequence may be a read error, since a much larger clone differs from it by one base. This chain links TRBV20-1 with TRBJ2-3, with 9 bases matching TRBD2. V was pared by 8 bases and J by 0 bases, with 15 bases of the junction left unmatched. CDR1 and CDR2 (germline): DFQATT, SNEGSKA (reference sequence). CDR3 length: 17 residues. This CDR3 reads CSTPYRVLAGSTDTQYF. CDR3 DNA: TGCAGTACTCCTTACCGTGTCCTAGCGGGGAGCACAGATACGCAGTATTTT.

This clonotype was counted many times. This CDR3 reads CSARGPGGAGALNEQFF. The CDR3 DNA sequence: TGCAGTGCTAGAGGTCCCGGCGGTGCGGGGGCCCTGAATGAGCAGTTCTTC. This chain connects TRBV20-1 to TRBJ2-1, with D possibly being TRBD2 (7 bases). This CDR3 is 17 amino acids long. V was trimmed by 1 base and J by 7 bases, leaving 23 bases between them. Looked up from germline, CDR1 is DFQATT and CDR2 is SNEGSKA (reference sequence).

This clonotype was recorded many times. V usage is TRBV5-5 and J usage is TRBJ1-4, with TRBD1 matching over 7 bases. The CDR3 sequence is 15 residues long. V was clipped by 0 bases and J by 5 bases; unmatched bases: 4. Germline V gene lookup returns CDR1 SGHKS and CDR2 YYEKEE (reference sequence). CDR3 in amino acids: CASSLAETGNEKLFF. The CDR3 nucleotides are TGTGCCAGCAGCTTGGCTGAGACAGGGAATGAAAAACTGTTTTTT. Using reference TRBV5-5 and TRBJ1-4 for the parts outside the CDR3, the full variable domain is DAGVTQSPTHLIKTRGQQVTLRCSPISGHKSVSWYQQVLGQGPQFIFQYYEKEERGRGNFPDRFSARQFPNYSSELNVNALLLGDSALYLCASSLAETGNEKLFFGSGTQLSVL.

The genes are TRBV2 and TRBJ1-2; maybe TRBD1 (5 bases). The germline gives CDR1 SNHLY, CDR2 FYNNEI. The V and J ends lost 1 base and 0 bases respectively, with 12 bases between them. This CDR3 has 16 amino acids. This CDR3 is CASSEVWGSANYGYTF. The CDR3 DNA sequence: TGTGCCAGCAGTGAAGTATGGGGGTCAGCTAACTATGGCTACACCTTC.